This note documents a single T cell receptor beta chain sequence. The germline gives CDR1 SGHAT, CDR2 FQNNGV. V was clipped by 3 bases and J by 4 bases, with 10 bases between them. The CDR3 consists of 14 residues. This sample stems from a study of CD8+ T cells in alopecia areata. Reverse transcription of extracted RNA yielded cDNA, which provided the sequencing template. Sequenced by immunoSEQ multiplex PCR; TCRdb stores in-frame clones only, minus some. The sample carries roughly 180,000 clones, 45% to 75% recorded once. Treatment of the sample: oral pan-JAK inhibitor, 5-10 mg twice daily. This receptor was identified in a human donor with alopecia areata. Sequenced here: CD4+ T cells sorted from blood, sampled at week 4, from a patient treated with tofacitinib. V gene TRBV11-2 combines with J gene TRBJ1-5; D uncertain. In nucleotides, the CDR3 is TGTGCCAGCAGCTTGGAGGCCTCTAATCAGCCCCAGCATTTT. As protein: CASSLEASNQPQHF.